This T cell receptor (beta chain) is drawn from a study of blood T cell repertoires in COVID-19. On the study more broadly: Sites in the United States, Italy and Spain provided acute and convalescent COVID-19 samples. From T cells, B-cell-depleted T cells, or PBMCs came the material, which was cDNA or gDNA.

How the authors handled the data: Researchers report that nucleated cell counts were estimated from reference gene primer amplification. The assay was immunoSEQ multiplex PCR, and TCRdb's table has in-frame clones only and misses some. That table supplies the V and J calls and clone size; D and trimming were determined from the DNA. Of 40,000 to 50,000 clones in the sample, about nine tenths were seen once. Trimming at V came to 4 bases and at J to 4 bases, leaving 6 bases not matched to a gene. The length of the CDR3 is 14 residues. CDR1 is LNHDA and CDR2 is SQIVND in the germline V gene (reference sequence).

The material sequenced was peripheral blood. The clonotype was recovered from a human donor in a cohort sampled during active COVID-19. This chain uses TRBV19 with TRBJ2-5; 7 nucleotides align to TRBD1. CDR3 nucleotides: TGTGCCAGTAGTAAGAGACAGGGTCGAGAGACCCAGTACTTC. Translation: CASSKRQGRETQYF.